A single sample gave rise to the 5 T cell receptor beta chains below, sequenced in a study of blood T cells in healthy people across ages (dated by TCRdb to the mid-2010s). The library was made by 5' RACE. Sequenced using an Illumina HiSeq 2500. A second PCR of about 6 to 11 cycles was performed with a sample-barcoded 5' primer and a J-beta primer mix. TCRdb took the public reads, trimmed them with fastp at Q25, ran MiXCR for clone calling and kept in-frame beta chains. When rows share a CDR3 protein, they turn into one entry using the most common DNA and genes. The sample has roughly 830,000 distinct CDR3 sequences on record, around 62% of them singletons. The ten largest clones capture around 30% of the sample. Sequencing was done on a sample of blood. The receptor source for this set is a man younger than 40 in good health.

The chain joins TRBV25-1 to TRBJ2-1; D call uncertain. Judging by the DNA end, TRBJ2-7 fits better; the J call may be wrong. The germline V gene encodes CDR1 MGHDK and CDR2 SYGVNS. The CDR3 has 13 residues. The CDR3 sequence is CASSARADYEQYF. The CDR3 DNA reads TGTGCCAGCAGTGCTCGGGCAGATTACGAGCAGTACTTC.

The rearrangement joins TRBV2 to TRBJ2-3; 12 nucleotides line up with TRBD2. CDR1 is SNHLY and CDR2 is FYNNEI in the germline V gene. Germline trimming cut 6 bases from V and 11 bases from J; bases unmatched to any gene: 3. The CDR3 is 12 residues long. CDR3 region: CASRSSGGGQYF. The CDR3 coding sequence is TGTGCCAGCAGGTCTAGCGGGGGGGGGCAGTATTTT. Drawing the rest from reference TRBV2 and TRBJ2-3, the complete variable domain is EPEVTQTPSHQVTQMGQEVILRCVPISNHLYFYWYRQILGQKVEFLVSFYNNEISEKSEIFDDQFSVERPDGSNFTLKIRSTKLEDSAMYFCASRSSGGGQYFGPGTRLTVL.

J is TRBJ2-3 and V is TRBV10-3; TRBD1 aligns across 9 bases. Germline assignment: CDR1 ENHRY and CDR2 SYGVKD. The CDR3 runs 16 residues. J was trimmed by 4 bases and V by 10 bases; bases with no gene match: 15. The CDR3 DNA reads TGTGCCACGAGAACCCGGGACAGGGAGTCAGCAGATACGCAGTATTTT. The encoded protein is CATRTRDRESADTQYF.

The chain uses TRBV20-1 and TRBJ2-5; D is unclear. Trimming left V 1 base short and J 5 bases short, with 14 bases between. The CDR3 extends over 14 amino acids. Germline assignment: CDR1 DFQATT and CDR2 SNEGSKA (reference sequence). The CDR3 sequence: CSARVSIVSETQYF. CDR3 in DNA: TGCAGTGCTAGAGTCTCGATCGTAAGCGAGACCCAGTACTTC.

The chain joins TRBV29-1 to TRBJ1-2; D call uncertain. This CDR3 contains 12 residues. The V end lost 3 bases, the J end lost 6 bases, and 11 bases lay between the germline ends. Germline CDR1 and CDR2: SQVTM and ANQGSEA. The DNA for the CDR3 is TGCAGCGTTGAGGCAGCTGGGAATGGCTACACCTTC. Residues: CSVEAAGNGYTF. The variable domain in full, completed from reference TRBV29-1 and TRBJ1-2, reads SAVISQKPSRDICQRGTSLTIQCQVDSQVTMMFWYRQQPGQSLTLIATANQGSEATYESGFVIDKFPISRPNLTFSTLTVSNMSPEDSSIYLCSVEAAGNGYTFGSGTRLTVV.